Below, 19 T cell receptor beta chains from the same sample are listed, as sequenced in a study of response to subunit inactivated influenza vaccine. From the RT-PCR reads, TCRdb called clonotypes with MiXCR, one entry per CDR3 protein. The sample lists over 400,000 distinct CDR3 sequences, 13% seen once, with approximately 14% in the top ten. Sample: PBMCs from blood, taken 40 to 50 days after vaccination. The receptors were sampled from a man over 45 who received an inactivated influenza vaccine.

This clonotype was seen ten or more times. The CDR3 sequence: CASSRNNPTSAGEQFF. The CDR3 DNA follows: TGTGCCAGCAGTCGCAATAACCCTACTAGCGCTGGTGAGCAGTTCTTC. The chain employs TRBV6-1 and TRBJ2-1; the match to TRBD2 covers 7 bases. The germline V gene has CDR1 MNHNS and CDR2 SASEGT. The CDR3 has 16 residues. Trimming at V came to 5 bases and at J to 9 bases, leaving 16 bases not matched to a gene.

This chain connects TRBV3-1 to TRBJ2-7; TRBD2 is a possible D gene (6 bases). CDR1 and CDR2 from the germline V gene are LGHDT and YNNKEL (reference sequence). Trimming shortened V by 2 bases and J by 3 bases, and 8 bases separated the two germline ends. The CDR3 sequence is 13 residues long. CDR3 sequence reads: CASSQWGGYEQYF. Here the CDR3 DNA reads TGTGCCAGCAGCCAATGGGGAGGCTACGAGCAGTACTTC.

This clonotype was counted at least ten times. The V gene is TRBV28, the J gene TRBJ2-7; 8 bases are shared with TRBD2. V shed 5 bases, J shed 4 bases, and the junction held 10 bases outside the gene matches. The CDR3 sequence is 15 residues long. Germline CDR1 reads MDHEN; CDR2 reads SYDVKM. CDR3 loop: CASSNPSGSLYEQYF. In DNA, the CDR3 is TGTGCCAGCAGTAACCCCAGCGGGAGTTTGTACGAGCAGTACTTC.

At least ten counts were recorded for this clonotype. V is TRBV9 and J is TRBJ2-7; 9 positions match TRBD2. The CDR3 has 16 amino acids. V gave up 0 bases and J gave up 3 bases; unmatched junction bases: 7. Germline CDR1 is SGDLS and CDR2 is YYNGEE. CDR3 residues: CASSVGGTSFDYEQYF. The CDR3 bases are TGTGCCAGCAGCGTAGGAGGGACTAGCTTCGACTACGAGCAGTACTTC.

This clonotype appeared many times. The rearrangement uses TRBV29-1 and TRBJ2-7, with D uncertain. Germline loops: CDR1 SQVTM, CDR2 ANQGSEA. Trimming pared 4 bases from V and 3 bases from J, leaving 13 bases between. There are 13 residues in the CDR3. The CDR3 reads CSVGSADYYEQYF. CDR3 coding DNA: TGCAGCGTTGGCTCGGCAGATTACTACGAGCAGTACTTC.

This chain connects TRBV15 to TRBJ2-7; maybe TRBD1 (5 bases). CDR3 size: 14 residues. The V end lost 1 base, the J end lost 8 bases, and 15 bases lay between the germline ends. In germline, CDR1 is LNHNV, CDR2 YYDKDF (reference sequence). DNA for the CDR3: TGTGCCACCAGCAGAGTTACAGGCAATACGAAGCAGTACTTC. It is translated as CATSRVTGNTKQYF.

This clonotype was counted ten times or more. The rearrangement joins TRBV2 to TRBJ2-5; D is unresolved. The CDR3 totals 15 residues. V dropped 8 bases and J dropped 1 base, with 17 bases sitting between them. In germline, CDR1 is SNHLY, CDR2 FYNNEI. CDR3 in amino acids: CASVLAITFQETQYF. As DNA, the CDR3 is TGTGCCAGCGTCCTTGCAATAACCTTCCAAGAGACCCAGTACTTC.

This chain uses TRBV5-1 with TRBJ2-7; perhaps TRBD1 as D (6 bases). The CDR3 covers 14 residues. Trimming removed 6 bases from V and 1 base from J, with 14 bases in between. Germline V gives CDR1 SGHRS, CDR2 YFSETQ. CDR3 in amino acids: CASNSDSRSYEQYF. Here the CDR3 DNA reads TGCGCCAGCAACTCGGACAGCCGATCCTACGAGCAGTACTTC.

The CDR3 coding sequence is TGTGCCAGCAGCCAAGGTCCCGGGAGGGCCAAAGATACGCAGTATTTT. Residues: CASSQGPGRAKDTQYF. The chain links TRBV3-1 to TRBJ2-3; TRBD2 aligns across 8 bases. Trimming removed 1 base from V and 5 bases from J; junction bases left unmatched: 8. Germline-derived CDR1 and CDR2 are LGHDT and YNNKEL (reference sequence). This CDR3 has 16 residues.

This clonotype came up many times. The J gene is TRBJ2-7, the V gene TRBV5-1, with 8 bases identical to TRBD2. The germline V gene encodes CDR1 SGHRS and CDR2 YFSETQ. CDR3 length: 16 residues. Trimming removed 3 bases from V and 5 bases from J; junction bases left unmatched: 13. The CDR3 bases are TGCGCCAGCAGCTCTGGCGGGAGACTAGCGCCCCACGAGCAGTACTTC. This encodes CASSSGGRLAPHEQYF.

This clonotype was observed at least ten times. One end of the junction does not line up with germline, which may come from a read error. The chain employs TRBV5-1 and TRBJ2-3; D possibly corresponds to TRBD2 (6 bases). This CDR3 is built from 13 residues. The germline CDR1 and CDR2 sequences are SGHRS and YFSETQ. CDR3 in DNA: TGCGCCAGCAGATTGGAGGGAGTAGATACGCAGTATTTT. It yields the protein CASRLEGVDTQYF.

This clonotype has a count of ten or more. This chain uses TRBV4-3 with TRBJ2-7; the D gene is possibly TRBD2 (6 bases). The CDR3 has 15 amino acids. Trimming pared 1 base from V and 3 bases from J, leaving 13 bases between. Germline V lookup: CDR1 LGHNA, CDR2 YSLEER. Here the CDR3 reads CASSQGSSVHYEQYF. CDR3 DNA: TGCGCCAGCAGCCAAGGTTCTAGCGTACACTACGAGCAGTACTTC.

This clonotype was picked up a small number of times. J is TRBJ2-7 and V is TRBV7-9; D ambiguous. Trimming took 5 bases from V and 0 from J, leaving 8 bases between them. Germline CDR1 SEHNR, CDR2 FQNEAQ (reference sequence). CDR3 size: 13 residues. The CDR3 DNA sequence: TGTGCCAGCAGCCTATGGAGCTCCTACGAGCAGTACTTC. It encodes CASSLWSSYEQYF.

V gene TRBV5-1 combines with J gene TRBJ2-6; TRBD1 agrees at 7 bases. Unmatched junction bases numbered 8, after V lost 5 bases and J lost 0 bases. CDR3 length: 17 amino acids. Germline CDR1 is SGHRS and CDR2 is YFSETQ. The CDR3 loop is CASRMDRRFSGANVLTF. CDR3 bases: TGCGCCAGCAGGATGGACAGGAGGTTCTCTGGGGCCAACGTCCTGACTTTC.

DNA for the CDR3: TGCAGTGCTAGAGATCGGGGCCCCATCTACGAGCAGTACTTC. It yields the protein CSARDRGPIYEQYF. The rearrangement links TRBV20-1 to TRBJ2-7, with D perhaps assigned TRBD1 or TRBD2 (5 bases each). The CDR3 spans 14 residues. V was clipped by 0 bases and J by 3 bases, with 12 bases between them. CDR1 is DFQATT and CDR2 is SNEGSKA in the germline V gene (reference sequence).

This clonotype has a handful of counts. The rearrangement uses TRBV10-3 and TRBJ1-1; D is perhaps TRBD1 (5 bases). The CDR3 extends over 16 amino acids. Germline values: CDR1 ENHRY, CDR2 SYGVKD. With 7 bases removed from V and 1 base from J, the gap between germline ends came to 19 bases. The CDR3 is CAITPGRWGRNTEAFF. The CDR3 DNA is TGTGCCATCACCCCCGGTCGGTGGGGGAGGAACACTGAAGCTTTCTTT.

The chain is built from TRBV12-3 or TRBV12-4 and TRBJ2-1; possible D gene TRBD2, 7 bases. V was trimmed by 7 bases and J by 8 bases, leaving 18 bases between them. This CDR3 has 14 residues. The CDR3 sequence is CASTLGGGLDEQFF. CDR3 in DNA: TGTGCCAGCACCTTAGGGGGGGGGTTGGATGAGCAGTTCTTC.

The chain is built from TRBV5-1 and TRBJ2-7; tentatively, D is TRBD2 (6 bases). Germline V gene sequence: CDR1 SGHRS, CDR2 YFSETQ. V gave up 4 bases and J gave up 3 bases, with 11 bases separating them. This CDR3 region has 13 residues. The CDR3 here is CASSAGPGYEQYF. CDR3 DNA: TGCGCCAGCAGCGCGGGACCGGGCTACGAGCAGTACTTC.

V usage is TRBV20-1 and J usage is TRBJ1-6; 10 bases match TRBD1. The CDR3 runs to 16 residues. The junction had 10 bases not matched to a gene; V was cut back by 1 base and J by 10 bases. CDR1 is DFQATT, CDR2 SNEGSKA, per germline (reference sequence). The CDR3 protein is CSARAVKGQGRSPLHF. CDR3 sequence (DNA): TGCAGTGCTAGAGCCGTAAAGGGACAGGGGCGCTCACCCCTCCACTTT.